The rows below give T cell receptor beta chains drawn from one sample of a study of CD4 T cells in relation to SARS-CoV-2 and coronaviruses. Sequencing used immunoSEQ multiplex PCR; TCRdb keeps in-frame clones, though not all of them. Of 35,000 or so clones listed, around 80% are singletons. The antigens for these receptors are not known. What was sequenced was memory CD4+ T cells from PBMCs, cultured in vitro. The receptors originated from an adult with COVID-19. Both conserved end residues are part of each CDR3. Each record gives: V gene, D gene, CDR3 length, clone size, J gene, CDR3 DNA, CDR3 protein. The D gene is left open where the match is weak. Some rows have no size entry. The others give once, few or many, or a class for an expanded clone.

v_gene: TRBV5-4
d_gene: TRBD2
len: 16
abundance: .
j_gene: TRBJ2-2
CDR3nt: TGTGCCAGCAGCTTGTTGTCTAGCGGGAGGGACGGGGAGCTGTTTTTT
CDR3aa: CASSLLSSGRDGELFF

v_gene: TRBV6-2/TRBV6-3
d_gene: TRBD2
len: 20
abundance: .
j_gene: TRBJ2-2
CDR3nt: TGTGCCAGCAGTTCCCCGGGACTAGCGGGAGGGCCGTCAATGGCCGGGGAGCTGTTTTTT
CDR3aa: CASSSPGLAGGPSMAGELFF

v_gene: TRBV12-3/TRBV12-4
d_gene: .
len: 13
abundance: .
j_gene: TRBJ2-5
CDR3nt: TGTGCCAGCAGTTCGGACTTTCAAGAGACCCAGTACTTC
CDR3aa: CASSSDFQETQYF

v_gene: TRBV28
d_gene: TRBD1
len: 15
abundance: .
j_gene: TRBJ2-7
CDR3nt: TGTGCCAGCATTAAAAGGCCGGGACAGTCCTACGAGCAGTACTTC
CDR3aa: CASIKRPGQSYEQYF

v_gene: TRBV24-1
d_gene: TRBD2
len: 15
abundance: .
j_gene: TRBJ2-1
CDR3nt: TGTGCCACCAGTGCGGGACTAGCGGGAGAAAGTGAGCAGTTCTTC
CDR3aa: CATSAGLAGESEQFF

v_gene: TRBV3-1/TRBV3-2
d_gene: TRBD1
len: 16
abundance: .
j_gene: TRBJ1-1
CDR3nt: TGTGCCAGCAGCCAACCCAACAGGGGAGGGTACACTGAAGCTTTCTTT
CDR3aa: CASSQPNRGGYTEAFF

v_gene: TRBV28
d_gene: .
len: 14
abundance: .
j_gene: TRBJ2-7
CDR3nt: TGTGCCAGCAGTTTGACCGAGCGGATCTACGAGCAGTACTTC
CDR3aa: CASSLTERIYEQYF

v_gene: TRBV5-6
d_gene: .
len: 13
abundance: .
j_gene: TRBJ1-1
CDR3nt: TGTGCCAGCAGTTGGGGCAGTAACACTGAAGCTTTCTTT
CDR3aa: CASSWGSNTEAFF

v_gene: TRBV30
d_gene: .
len: 11
abundance: few
j_gene: TRBJ2-7
CDR3nt: TGTGCCTGGCGCCGCACCTACGAGCAGTACTTC
CDR3aa: CAWRRTYEQYF

v_gene: TRBV5-1
d_gene: .
len: 13
abundance: .
j_gene: TRBJ1-5
CDR3nt: TGCGCCAGCAGCTCGCAGGGAGGCCAGCCCCAGCATTTT
CDR3aa: CASSSQGGQPQHF

v_gene: TRBV9
d_gene: TRBD2
len: 16
abundance: .
j_gene: TRBJ2-3
CDR3nt: TGTGCCAGCAGCGTAGGAGGGACTAGGATTGGCGATACGCAGTATTTT
CDR3aa: CASSVGGTRIGDTQYF

v_gene: TRBV3-1/TRBV3-2
d_gene: .
len: 14
abundance: .
j_gene: TRBJ1-6
CDR3nt: TGTGCCAGCAGTCAGACAGGAGGTGATTCACCCCTCCACTTT
CDR3aa: CASSQTGGDSPLHF

v_gene: TRBV6-4
d_gene: TRBD2
len: 15
abundance: medium-sized
j_gene: TRBJ2-1
CDR3nt: TGTGCCAGCAGTGACTCGGCGGGAGGTATGGATGAGCAGTTCTTC
CDR3aa: CASSDSAGGMDEQFF

v_gene: TRBV7-2
d_gene: .
len: 13
abundance: .
j_gene: TRBJ1-2
CDR3nt: TGTGCCAGCAGCCTGCTGGTTAACTATGGCTACACCTTC
CDR3aa: CASSLLVNYGYTF

v_gene: TRBV19
d_gene: .
len: 15
abundance: few
j_gene: TRBJ2-7
CDR3nt: TGTGCCAGTAGTCTCCGTCGGGGGACCTCCTACGAGCAGTACTTC
CDR3aa: CASSLRRGTSYEQYF

v_gene: TRBV29-1
d_gene: .
len: 15
abundance: few
j_gene: TRBJ2-6
CDR3nt: TGCAGCGTTGAACTCGGATCGGGCGGGGCCAACGTCCTGACTTTC
CDR3aa: CSVELGSGGANVLTF

v_gene: TRBV29-1
d_gene: TRBD1
len: 15
abundance: .
j_gene: TRBJ2-3
CDR3nt: TGCAGCGTATGTGTCTCGGGACAGGGGACAGATACGCAGTATTTT
CDR3aa: CSVCVSGQGTDTQYF

v_gene: TRBV28
d_gene: TRBD2
len: 15
abundance: .
j_gene: TRBJ2-7
CDR3nt: TGTGCCAGCAGTTTTTTTGCGGGAGGGGGCTACGAGCAGTACTTC
CDR3aa: CASSFFAGGGYEQYF

v_gene: TRBV11-2
d_gene: .
len: 13
abundance: .
j_gene: TRBJ1-2
CDR3nt: TGTGCCAGCAGCCCCGGGAGTAACTATGGCTACACCTTC
CDR3aa: CASSPGSNYGYTF

v_gene: TRBV21-1
d_gene: .
len: 14
abundance: .
j_gene: TRBJ1-4
CDR3nt: TGTGCCAGCGTGGAACGGCCTTCTGGCGAAAAACTGTTTTTT
CDR3aa: CASVERPSGEKLFF

v_gene: TRBV2
d_gene: .
len: 16
abundance: .
j_gene: TRBJ2-2
CDR3nt: TGTGCCAGCAGTGAAGCGGGACTGATGAACACCGGGGAGCTGTTTTTT
CDR3aa: CASSEAGLMNTGELFF

v_gene: TRBV2
d_gene: .
len: 16
abundance: few
j_gene: TRBJ1-6
CDR3nt: TGTGCCAGCAGCGCTCAGGACCCCAGGGCTAATTCACCCCTCCACTTT
CDR3aa: CASSAQDPRANSPLHF

v_gene: TRBV5-8
d_gene: TRBD1
len: 14
abundance: .
j_gene: TRBJ2-1
CDR3nt: TGTGCCAGCAGCTTGTTACAGGGGGTCAATGAGCAGTTCTTC
CDR3aa: CASSLLQGVNEQFF

v_gene: TRBV7-2
d_gene: .
len: 16
abundance: .
j_gene: TRBJ2-1
CDR3nt: TGTGCCAGCAGCTCCGAATCAACACTCTCCTACAATGAGCAGTTCTTC
CDR3aa: CASSSESTLSYNEQFF

v_gene: TRBV4-2
d_gene: .
len: 15
abundance: .
j_gene: TRBJ2-5
CDR3nt: TGTGCCAGCAGCCAAGCTTACACTAGCCAAGAGACCCAGTACTTC
CDR3aa: CASSQAYTSQETQYF

v_gene: TRBV9
d_gene: TRBD1
len: 14
abundance: once
j_gene: TRBJ1-1
CDR3nt: TGTGCCAGCAGCGTATCAGGGGGTGGGACTGAAGCTTTCTTT
CDR3aa: CASSVSGGGTEAFF

v_gene: TRBV18
d_gene: TRBD2
len: 16
abundance: .
j_gene: TRBJ2-1
CDR3nt: TGTGCCAGCTCACCATTTAGCGGGAGTAGGGACAATGAGCAGTTCTTC
CDR3aa: CASSPFSGSRDNEQFF

v_gene: TRBV9
d_gene: .
len: 14
abundance: .
j_gene: TRBJ2-5
CDR3nt: TGTGCCAGCAGCGTAGATGGGGGCAGGGAGACCCAGTACTTC
CDR3aa: CASSVDGGRETQYF

v_gene: TRBV15
d_gene: TRBD1
len: 16
abundance: .
j_gene: TRBJ1-3
CDR3nt: TGTGCCACCAGCAGAGCAATACAGGGGGTAGGAAACACCATATATTTT
CDR3aa: CATSRAIQGVGNTIYF

v_gene: TRBV4-2
d_gene: .
len: 20
abundance: .
j_gene: TRBJ2-4
CDR3nt: TGTGCCAGCAGCCAAGTTCAGGGTGTCTTTAAGGTGGAAGCCAAAAACATTCAGTACTTC
CDR3aa: CASSQVQGVFKVEAKNIQYF

v_gene: TRBV5-6
d_gene: .
len: 14
abundance: .
j_gene: TRBJ2-6
CDR3nt: TGTGCCAGCAGCCCTGACTCTGGGGCCAACGTCCTGACTTTC
CDR3aa: CASSPDSGANVLTF

v_gene: TRBV6-5
d_gene: TRBD2
len: 13
abundance: .
j_gene: TRBJ2-7
CDR3nt: TGTGCCAGCCGGCGGGGGGTAGGATACGAGCAGTACTTC
CDR3aa: CASRRGVGYEQYF

v_gene: TRBV29-1
d_gene: .
len: 16
abundance: .
j_gene: TRBJ2-7
CDR3nt: TGCAGCGTTGAAGCCGCTGGGGTATCGAGCTCCTACGAGCAGTACTTC
CDR3aa: CSVEAAGVSSSYEQYF

v_gene: TRBV9
d_gene: TRBD2
len: 15
abundance: .
j_gene: TRBJ2-3
CDR3nt: TGTGCCAGCAGCGTAGGCGGGAGTCGGCAGGATACGCAGTATTTT
CDR3aa: CASSVGGSRQDTQYF

v_gene: TRBV10-3
d_gene: .
len: 12
abundance: once
j_gene: TRBJ2-7
CDR3nt: TGTGCCATCAGGACAGCGGGCTACGAGCAGTACTTC
CDR3aa: CAIRTAGYEQYF

v_gene: TRBV6-5
d_gene: .
len: 13
abundance: .
j_gene: TRBJ2-5
CDR3nt: TGTGCCAGCAGTTTAAAGGGATGGGAGACCCAGTACTTC
CDR3aa: CASSLKGWETQYF

v_gene: TRBV13
d_gene: .
len: 13
abundance: .
j_gene: TRBJ1-1
CDR3nt: TGTGCCAGCAGCTTAGGGGTTCAGGGTGAAGCTTTCTTT
CDR3aa: CASSLGVQGEAFF

v_gene: TRBV10-3
d_gene: .
len: 12
abundance: .
j_gene: TRBJ2-5
CDR3nt: TGTGCCATCAGTAGACAGGAAGAGACCCAGTACTTC
CDR3aa: CAISRQEETQYF

v_gene: TRBV28
d_gene: TRBD1
len: 15
abundance: .
j_gene: TRBJ2-5
CDR3nt: TGTGCCAGCAGTGACTCACAGGGGGCTTGGGAGACCCAGTACTTC
CDR3aa: CASSDSQGAWETQYF

v_gene: TRBV18
d_gene: TRBD1
len: 15
abundance: .
j_gene: TRBJ2-7
CDR3nt: TGTGCCAGCTCCGCGGGACAGGGGGTCTCCTACGAGCAGTACTTC
CDR3aa: CASSAGQGVSYEQYF